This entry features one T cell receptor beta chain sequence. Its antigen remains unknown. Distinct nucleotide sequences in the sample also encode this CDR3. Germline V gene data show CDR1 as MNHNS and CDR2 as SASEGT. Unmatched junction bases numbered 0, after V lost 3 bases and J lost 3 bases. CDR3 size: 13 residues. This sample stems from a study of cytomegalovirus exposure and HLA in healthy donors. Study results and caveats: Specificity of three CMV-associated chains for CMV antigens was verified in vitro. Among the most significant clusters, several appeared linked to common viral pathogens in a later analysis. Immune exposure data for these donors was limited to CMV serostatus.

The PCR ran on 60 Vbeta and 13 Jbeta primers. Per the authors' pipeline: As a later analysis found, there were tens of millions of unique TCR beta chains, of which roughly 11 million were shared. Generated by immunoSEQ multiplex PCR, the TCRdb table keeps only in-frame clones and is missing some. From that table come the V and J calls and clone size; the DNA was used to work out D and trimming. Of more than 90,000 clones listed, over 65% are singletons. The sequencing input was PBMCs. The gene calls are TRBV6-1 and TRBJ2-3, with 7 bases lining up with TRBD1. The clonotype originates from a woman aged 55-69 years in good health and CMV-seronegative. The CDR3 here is CASSETGTDTQYF. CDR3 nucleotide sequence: TGTGCCAGCAGTGAGACAGGGACAGATACGCAGTATTTT.